These T cell receptor beta chains were read from a single sample in a study of blood T cell repertoires in COVID-19. Clones were read by immunoSEQ multiplex PCR, and TCRdb kept only the in-frame ones, dropping some. This sample has about 20,000 clones, with 87% found just once. The sample comprised peripheral blood. The receptors originated from a human donor with active COVID-19. The donor label of this sample is uncertain. The CDR3 runs from the conserved cysteine through the conserved F or W. Each record gives: V gene, clone size, D gene, J gene, CDR3 DNA, CDR3 protein. A D gene is named only where the DNA matches it firmly. Expanded clones are given a class, and other clones once, few, many or no size at all.

>TRBV7-9|NA|NA|TRBJ2-5
TGTGCCAGCAGCCGCCAAGAGACCCAGTACTTC
CASSRQETQYF
>TRBV28|NA|TRBD1|TRBJ1-5
TGTGCCAGCAGTTTGTCCGGGACAGGGAGGTATGGCAATCAGCCCCAGCATTTT
CASSLSGTGRYGNQPQHF
>TRBV10-3|NA|TRBD2|TRBJ2-1
TGTGCCACTCGGGCCGGCGCGGGGACTAGCGGACACAATGATCAGTTCTTC
CATRAGAGTSGHNDQFF
>TRBV5-1|NA|NA|TRBJ2-1
TGCGCCAGCAGCTTAATCAGCGCTTACAATGAGCAGTTCTTC
CASSLISAYNEQFF
>TRBV10-3|once|NA|TRBJ2-5
TGTGCCATATCAAGGGAGACTCAAGAGACCCAGTACTTC
CAISRETQETQYF
>TRBV6-6|NA|TRBD2|TRBJ2-3
TGTGCCAGCGTCCTAGCGGGAAGCACAGATACGCAGTATTTT
CASVLAGSTDTQYF
>TRBV19|NA|TRBD1|TRBJ1-4
TGTGCCAGTAGCACCGGGACAGCCCACGGGAAACTGTTTTTT
CASSTGTAHGKLFF
>TRBV19|few|TRBD2|TRBJ2-2
TGTGCCAGTAGTATAGTTGGACTAGCGGGTAACACCGGGGAGCTGTTTTTT
CASSIVGLAGNTGELFF
>TRBV11-3|NA|NA|TRBJ1-4
TGTGCCAGCAGCCACAACAGATATAATGAAAAACTGTTTTTT
CASSHNRYNEKLFF
>TRBV10-3|NA|NA|TRBJ2-1
TGTGCCATCAGGCTCGGATCGGCGGATGAGCAGTTCTTC
CAIRLGSADEQFF
>TRBV29-1|NA|NA|TRBJ2-7
TGCAGCGCTCAAGCTTCACGGGGCTCCTACGAGCAGTACTTC
CSAQASRGSYEQYF
>TRBV24-1|NA|TRBD1|TRBJ2-7
TGTGCCACCAGTGACTCCGGCGGGACAGGGGTGTACGAGCAGTACTTC
CATSDSGGTGVYEQYF
>TRBV28|NA|TRBD2|TRBJ2-2
TGTGCCAGCAGTCAACTAGCGGGAGGGCCCTTTTTGAACACCGGGGAGCTGTTTTTT
CASSQLAGGPFLNTGELFF
>TRBV30|NA|TRBD1|TRBJ1-6
TGTGCCTGGAGTGTGAGGGGGACAGGGGATTCACCCCTCCACTTT
CAWSVRGTGDSPLHF
>TRBV6-5|NA|TRBD2|TRBJ2-2
TGTGCCAGCAGTATATTAGCGGGCGGAACCGGGGAGCTGTTTTTT
CASSILAGGTGELFF
>TRBV18|NA|NA|TRBJ2-7
TGTGCCAGCTCACCCGCAGGCCATCTCAAGAGCGAGCAGTACTTC
CASSPAGHLKSEQYF
>TRBV5-1|NA|TRBD2|TRBJ2-3
TGCGCCAGCAGCAAAGGAGGCCTAGCGGGAGATAAAGATACGCAGTATTTT
CASSKGGLAGDKDTQYF
>TRBV19|NA|NA|TRBJ2-5
TGTGCCAGTAACCCGACAGGGAGGGAGACCCAGTACTTC
CASNPTGRETQYF
>TRBV19|NA|NA|TRBJ1-2
TGTGCCAGTAGTCCCCAGCGGGAGGCCCATGGCTACACCTTC
CASSPQREAHGYTF
>TRBV28|NA|NA|TRBJ2-5
TGTGCCAGCAGCTCTAGAGGGAGTTTCCAAGAGACCCAGTACTTC
CASSSRGSFQETQYF
>TRBV3-1/TRBV3-2|NA|NA|TRBJ2-2
TGTGCCAGCAGCCGGGCCCGGGACTTGATGAACACCGGGGAGCTGTTTTTT
CASSRARDLMNTGELFF
>TRBV3-1/TRBV3-2|NA|TRBD2|TRBJ2-5
TGTGCCAGCAGCCGGAAGCGGGACCAGACCCCAGAGACCCAGTACTTC
CASSRKRDQTPETQYF
>TRBV3-1/TRBV3-2|once|NA|TRBJ1-2
TGTGCCAGCAGCCTCAGTGGTGGCTACACCTTC
CASSLSGGYTF
>TRBV27|few|NA|TRBJ2-7
TGTGCCAGCAGTTTGGGAGAGCGGTACGAGCAGTACTTC
CASSLGERYEQYF
>TRBV4-3|NA|NA|TRBJ2-7
TGCGCCAGCAGCCAAGATCGCAGACTCTACGAGCAGTACTTC
CASSQDRRLYEQYF
>TRBV20-1|NA|NA|TRBJ2-1
TGCAGTGCTAGTCCCCGCTCGGGCAATGAGCAGTTCTTC
CSASPRSGNEQFF
>TRBV27|NA|TRBD2|TRBJ2-7
TGTGCCAGCAGTTTAAAAGCGGGAGGAGGGTACGAGCAGTACTTC
CASSLKAGGGYEQYF
>TRBV4-1|NA|NA|TRBJ2-7
TGCGCCAGCAGCCAAGATTGGCGCAGCGGCTACGAGCAGTACTTC
CASSQDWRSGYEQYF
>TRBV6-5|NA|NA|TRBJ2-3
TGTGCCAGCAGTCTCGAGCGGGATACGCAGTATTTT
CASSLERDTQYF
>TRBV4-3|NA|NA|TRBJ2-1
TGCGCCAGCAGCCAAGATGGGGCCTATGAGCAGTTCTTC
CASSQDGAYEQFF
>TRBV9|few|TRBD2|TRBJ2-7
TGTGCCAGCAGCGCTACTAGCGGGAGGGGTAACGAGCAGTACTTC
CASSATSGRGNEQYF
>TRBV9|NA|TRBD1|TRBJ1-1
TGTGCCAGCAGCGTAGTTTCAGGGGGAGGCACTGAAGCTTTCTTT
CASSVVSGGGTEAFF
>TRBV4-1|NA|TRBD1|TRBJ1-4
TGCGCCAGCAGCCAAGTTTACGGACAGGGCTATGCAAAACTGTTTTTT
CASSQVYGQGYAKLFF
>TRBV5-5|NA|NA|TRBJ2-7
TGTGCCAGCAGCTTGGGGAGTGGAGCCTACGAGCAGTACTTC
CASSLGSGAYEQYF
>TRBV16|NA|TRBD1|TRBJ2-3
TGTGCCAGCAGCCAATCTGGTGGGGACAGTGCGCAGTATTTT
CASSQSGGDSAQYF
>TRBV5-6|NA|TRBD2|TRBJ2-5
TGTGCCAGCAGCCGGACTAGCAGTCATGAGACCCAGTACTTC
CASSRTSSHETQYF
>TRBV7-9|NA|TRBD1|TRBJ1-2
TGTGCCAGCAGCTTAGGCTCAGGGGGGACGGGGTATGGCTACACCTTC
CASSLGSGGTGYGYTF
>TRBV10-3|NA|TRBD1|TRBJ2-6
TGTGCCATCAGCGGACAGGACTCTGGGGCCAACGTCCTGACTTTC
CAISGQDSGANVLTF
>TRBV6-5|once|NA|TRBJ1-1
TGTGCCAGCAGTCACACAGGGTTTGACACTGAAGCTTTCTTT
CASSHTGFDTEAFF
>TRBV13|NA|NA|TRBJ1-6
TGTGCCAGCTGCACTGCGGGCGCCTCACCCCTCCACTTT
CASCTAGASPLHF
>TRBV20-1|NA|NA|TRBJ1-5
TGCAGTGCTGGTGGGAAGGGGAATCAGCCCCAGCATTTT
CSAGGKGNQPQHF
>TRBV7-9|NA|NA|TRBJ2-2
TGTGCCAGCAGCTTAGACGGCACCGGGGAGCTGTTTTTT
CASSLDGTGELFF
>TRBV24-1|once|NA|TRBJ2-1
TGTGCCACCAGTGTGACGGGAAAGGGTGAGCAGTTCTTC
CATSVTGKGEQFF
>TRBV5-1|NA|NA|TRBJ1-5
TGCGCCAGCAGCTCGGGGGGGCTCAATCAGCCCCAGCATTTT
CASSSGGLNQPQHF
>TRBV9|NA|NA|TRBJ2-3
TGTGCCAGCAGCGTGCGGGGCACAGATACGCAGTATTTT
CASSVRGTDTQYF
>TRBV5-6|NA|TRBD1|TRBJ1-1
TGTGCCAGCAGCCGGAGGACAGGGAACACTGAAGCTTTCTTT
CASSRRTGNTEAFF
>TRBV7-8|NA|TRBD1|TRBJ1-1
TGTGCCAGCAGACTCGACAGGGTAGGTACTGAAGCTTTCTTT
CASRLDRVGTEAFF
>TRBV7-3|NA|TRBD1|TRBJ2-1
TGTGCCAGCAGCTCCGGACAGGGGGGGAATGAGCAGTTCTTC
CASSSGQGGNEQFF
>TRBV9|few|NA|TRBJ1-6
TGTGCCAGCAGCCCTGCCGGGTTTATTTCACCCCTCCACTTT
CASSPAGFISPLHF
>TRBV6-2/TRBV6-3|NA|NA|TRBJ2-5
TGTGCCAGCAGTTACCCCGAGGAGACCCAGTACTTC
CASSYPEETQYF
>TRBV5-1|once|NA|TRBJ1-1
TGCGCCAGCAGCTTGGCGTCGGACACTGAAGCTTTCTTT
CASSLASDTEAFF
>TRBV20-1|NA|NA|TRBJ2-7
TGCAGTGCTAGTTTACAGGGATTGTACGAGCAGTACTTC
CSASLQGLYEQYF
>TRBV21-1|few|NA|TRBJ2-3
TGTGCCAGCAGCGCCTCGACTGGGACTAGCGGGGGCCGGGGTGCGGATACGCAGTATTTT
CASSASTGTSGGRGADTQYF
>TRBV5-1|NA|TRBD2|TRBJ2-3
TGCGCCAGCAGCTTGCAAAAACCGGGACTAGCGGGAGAAGATACGCAGTATTTT
CASSLQKPGLAGEDTQYF
>TRBV4-2|few|NA|TRBJ2-6
TGTGCCAGCAGCCCCGGACAGACCTCTGGGGCCAACGTCCTGACTTTC
CASSPGQTSGANVLTF